What follows are 25 T cell receptor beta chains derived from one specimen sequenced in a study of cytomegalovirus exposure and HLA in healthy donors (dated by TCRdb to 2015 to 2018). The method behind the library was the immunoSEQ multiplex PCR assay. For the multiplex PCR, a mixture combining 60 forward primers for TCR Vbeta segments and 13 reverse primers for TCR Jbeta segments was used. In its TCRdb copy, this immuneACCESS table keeps in-frame sequences only and misses some clones. Where compared with another copy, unresolved V genes explain less than half of these, and the others have no known cause. The sample includes about 140,000 clones, with 60% to 80% observed a single time. Jointly, the top ten make up approximately 4% of the sample. The specimen was PBMCs. Receptors were obtained from a male donor in good health and CMV-seronegative.

The V call is TRBV5-4, the J call TRBJ1-3, with D possibly TRBD1 on 5 matching bases. CDR1 and CDR2 from the germline V gene are SGHNT and YYREEE (reference sequence). This CDR3 is 15 amino acids long. The germline V and J ends were trimmed by 2 bases and 0 bases, with 9 bases remaining between them. The chain's CDR3 is CASSFRVGSGNTIYF. The CDR3 DNA follows: TGTGCCAGCAGCTTCAGGGTCGGCTCTGGAAACACCATATATTTT.

The chain couples TRBV6-5 to TRBJ2-5; 11 positions agree with TRBD2. The length of the CDR3 is 15 residues. CDR1 and CDR2 (germline): MNHEY, SVGAGI. J lost 1 base, V lost 5 bases, and 3 bases had no gene match. CDR3 sequence (DNA): TGTGCCAGCAGTCCCGGGACTAGCGGCCAAGAGACCCAGTACTTC. Translation gives CASSPGTSGQETQYF.

The gene calls are TRBV11-1 and TRBJ2-1; 8 nucleotides line up with TRBD2. J lost 3 bases, V lost 4 bases, and 5 bases had no gene match. The CDR3 is made up of 15 amino acids. Germline-derived CDR1 and CDR2 are SGHAT and FQDESV (reference sequence). The CDR3, as DNA: TGTGCCAGCAGCTCATTAGCGGGACTCTACAATGAGCAGTTCTTC. The encoded protein is CASSSLAGLYNEQFF. Looking up the rest from reference TRBV11-1 and TRBJ2-1 gives the full variable domain: EAEVAQSPRYKITEKSQAVAFWCDPISGHATLYWYRQILGQGPELLVQFQDESVVDDSQLPKDRFSAERLKGVDSTLKIQPAELGDSAMYLCASSSLAGLYNEQFFGPGTRLTVL.

This chain links TRBV5-4 with TRBJ2-4, with 9 nucleotides matching TRBD1. The germline CDR1 and CDR2 sequences are SGHNT and YYREEE (reference sequence). The CDR3 is made up of 14 amino acids. Trimming took 6 bases from V and 8 from J; bases not matched to a gene: 9. CDR3 amino acids: CASNPQGARDIQYF. The CDR3 nucleotides are TGTGCCAGCAACCCACAGGGGGCAAGGGACATTCAGTACTTC.

A word on this clone: At the DNA level, this CDR3 is encoded by other sequences in the same sample as well. This chain links TRBV6-1 with TRBJ2-7; D possibly corresponds to TRBD2 (7 bases). Germline CDR1 MNHNS, CDR2 SASEGT. The CDR3 is made up of 15 amino acids. Deletions cut 6 bases from V and 1 base from J, with 16 bases between. The DNA of the CDR3 is TGTGCCAGCAGCCTCGGGGGGCGAGGATCCTACGAGCAGTACTTC. Amino acids: CASSLGGRGSYEQYF.

The chain is built from TRBV7-9 and TRBJ2-2; 8 bases fit TRBD2. Germline V CDR1 and CDR2: SEHNR, FQNEAQ (reference sequence). The CDR3 is made up of 15 amino acids. The J segment lost 5 bases and the V segment lost 5 bases, leaving 7 bases of the junction unmatched. This CDR3 reads CASSDGQRETGELFF. The CDR3 DNA follows: TGTGCCAGCAGCGACGGTCAGCGGGAGACCGGGGAGCTGTTTTTT.

This clone was found a few times. The chain recombines TRBV11-2 with TRBJ1-3; D unresolved. V shed 5 bases and J shed 4 bases, with 12 bases lying between them. The germline V gene encodes CDR1 SGHAT and CDR2 FQNNGV. The CDR3 covers 14 residues. The CDR3 loop reads CASSRVSEGNTIYF. The CDR3 nucleotides are TGTGCCAGCAGCCGCGTCTCTGAGGGAAACACCATATATTTT. The variable domain in full, completed from reference TRBV11-2 and TRBJ1-3, reads EAGVAQSPRYKIIEKRQSVAFWCNPISGHATLYWYQQILGQGPKLLIQFQNNGVVDDSQLPKDRFSAERLKGVDSTLKIQPAKLEDSAVYLCASSRVSEGNTIYFGEGSWLTVV.

The chain recombines TRBV4-2 with TRBJ2-3; the D gene is possibly TRBD2 (6 bases). The CDR3 covers 16 residues. In germline, CDR1 is LGHNA, CDR2 YNFKEQ. V lost 1 base and J lost 1, with 12 bases in between. CDR3 loop: CASSQAGARGTDTQYF. The CDR3 coding sequence is TGTGCCAGCAGCCAAGCGGGAGCGCGAGGCACAGATACGCAGTATTTT.

V usage is TRBV10-2 and J usage is TRBJ2-7; 16 positions agree with TRBD2. The CDR3 sequence is 17 residues long. Germline CDR1 is WSHSY and CDR2 is SAAADI. CDR3 amino acids: CAVGAPGTSGRGGEQYF. The DNA of the CDR3 is TGCGCAGTGGGGGCCCCTGGGACTAGCGGGAGGGGAGGCGAGCAGTACTTC.

The V call is TRBV29-1, the J call TRBJ1-5; D uncertain. The CDR3 loop spans 12 amino acids. V lost 4 bases and J lost 8, with 12 bases in between. CDR1 and CDR2 (germline): SQVTM, ANQGSEA. The CDR3 sequence: CSVAQPGEPQHF. For the CDR3, the DNA is TGCAGCGTTGCACAACCCGGGGAGCCCCAGCATTTT. The variable domain in full, completed from reference TRBV29-1 and TRBJ1-5, reads SAVISQKPSRDICQRGTSLTIQCQVDSQVTMMFWYRQQPGQSLTLIATANQGSEATYESGFVIDKFPISRPNLTFSTLTVSNMSPEDSSIYLCSVAQPGEPQHFGDGTRLSIL.

This chain links TRBV30 with TRBJ2-5, with a tentative D call TRBD2 (5 bases). CDR3 length: 12 amino acids. Trimming pared 8 bases from V and 5 bases from J, leaving 15 bases between. Germline loops: CDR1 GTSNPN, CDR2 SVGIG (reference sequence). CDR3: CALSERFETQYF. Written as DNA, the CDR3 is TGTGCCCTTAGCGAGAGGTTCGAGACCCAGTACTTC.

The J gene is TRBJ2-1, the V gene TRBV19; D unresolved. Germline CDR1 is LNHDA and CDR2 is SQIVND (reference sequence). V was shortened by 3 bases and J by 0 bases, with 9 bases between the two germline ends. The CDR3 length is 15 residues. CDR3 loop: CASSIYASSYNEQFF. The CDR3 DNA reads as TGTGCCAGTAGTATTTATGCGAGCTCCTACAATGAGCAGTTCTTC.

CDR3 amino acids: CASQGQGDTDTQYF. The CDR3 bases are TGTGCCAGCCAGGGGCAGGGCGACACAGATACGCAGTATTTT. The chain uses TRBV6-1 and TRBJ2-3, with D possibly matching TRBD1 (6 bases). The CDR3 runs 14 residues. Germline-derived CDR1 and CDR2 are MNHNS and SASEGT. V lost 8 bases, J lost 2 bases, and 14 bases lay in between.

This chain links TRBV19 with TRBJ1-2; the match to TRBD1 covers 7 bases. The germline CDR1 and CDR2 sequences are LNHDA and SQIVND (reference sequence). With 6 bases clipped from V and 4 bases from J, the junction kept 14 bases outside the gene matches. This CDR3 has 16 amino acids. CDR3 residues: CASSGGTGAKGYGYTF. The CDR3 nucleotides read TGTGCCAGTAGCGGAGGCACAGGGGCCAAGGGCTATGGCTACACCTTC. Using reference TRBV19 and TRBJ1-2 for the parts outside the CDR3, the full variable domain is DGGITQSPKYLFRKEGQNVTLSCEQNLNHDAMYWYRQDPGQGLRLIYYSQIVNDFQKGDIAEGYSVSREKKESFPLTVTSAQKNPTAFYLCASSGGTGAKGYGYTFGSGTRLTVV.

The chain combines TRBV6-4 with TRBJ2-3; 12 bases map to TRBD2. The J segment lost 1 base and the V segment lost 0 bases, leaving 5 bases of the junction unmatched. Germline values: CDR1 MRHNA, CDR2 SNTAGT. The CDR3 has 18 amino acids. CDR3 protein: CASSDSSWTSGGTDTQYF. The DNA of the CDR3 is TGTGCCAGCAGTGACTCGAGTTGGACTAGCGGGGGCACAGATACGCAGTATTTT.

This chain uses TRBV28 with TRBJ2-6; D is unresolved. This CDR3 is 14 amino acids long. The germline gives CDR1 MDHEN, CDR2 SYDVKM. The V end lost 4 bases, the J end lost 4 bases, and 8 bases lay between the germline ends. The CDR3 sequence is CASSSPLGANVLTF. In DNA form, the CDR3 reads TGTGCCAGCAGTTCCCCTCTCGGGGCCAACGTCCTGACTTTC.

V gene TRBV2 combines with J gene TRBJ1-5; D gene unclear. The germline V gene has CDR1 SNHLY and CDR2 FYNNEI. Trimming left V 5 bases short and J 9 bases short, with 11 bases between. This CDR3 has 12 residues. Here the CDR3 DNA reads TGTGCCAGCAGTCGGGTGAGTGCGCCCCAGCATTTT. As protein: CASSRVSAPQHF. Filled out from reference TRBV2 and TRBJ1-5, the complete variable domain reads EPEVTQTPSHQVTQMGQEVILRCVPISNHLYFYWYRQILGQKVEFLVSFYNNEISEKSEIFDDQFSVERPDGSNFTLKIRSTKLEDSAMYFCASSRVSAPQHFGDGTRLSIL.

This sequence joins TRBV18 and TRBJ1-2, with 11 bases identical to TRBD1. Germline values: CDR1 KGHSH, CDR2 LQKENI. V was pared by 3 bases and J by 5 bases, with 5 bases of the junction left unmatched. The CDR3 extends over 15 amino acids. The CDR3 sequence is CASSPGTGGAYGYTF. CDR3 in DNA: TGTGCCAGCTCACCGGGGACAGGGGGGGCGTATGGCTACACCTTC. Using reference TRBV18 and TRBJ1-2 for the parts outside the CDR3, the full variable domain is NAGVMQNPRHLVRRRGQEARLRCSPMKGHSHVYWYRQLPEEGLKFMVYLQKENIIDESGMPKERFSAEFPKEGPSILRIQQVVRGDSAAYFCASSPGTGGAYGYTFGSGTRLTVV.

The rearrangement links TRBV27 to TRBJ1-5; maybe TRBD1 (6 bases). Germline assignment: CDR1 MNHEY and CDR2 SMNVEV (reference sequence). The CDR3 consists of 16 residues. Deletions cut 8 bases from V and 0 bases from J, with 17 bases between. CDR3 nucleotides: TGTGCCAGCCGACCTGAGGGGGTGGTTAGCAATCAGCCCCAGCATTTT. It specifies CASRPEGVVSNQPQHF.

Regarding this clone: This sample includes further DNA sequences coding for the same CDR3. The rearrangement joins TRBV6-1 to TRBJ1-2; tentative D call: TRBD1 (5 bases). CDR1 and CDR2 (germline): MNHNS, SASEGT. V lost 4 bases to trimming and J lost 0 bases, with 15 bases between them. This CDR3 spans 16 amino acids. CDR3 amino acids: CASSVLGQPANYGYTF. In nucleotides, the CDR3 is TGTGCCAGCAGTGTGTTGGGGCAGCCAGCTAACTATGGCTACACCTTC.

The chain employs TRBV4-2 and TRBJ2-3; no definite D call. The CDR3 totals 16 residues. Germline V CDR1 and CDR2: LGHNA, YNFKEQ. V lost 0 bases to trimming and J lost 1 base, with 11 bases between them. The CDR3 DNA reads as TGTGCCAGCAGCCAAGAGGTAGATTACGGCACAGATACGCAGTATTTT. It translates to CASSQEVDYGTDTQYF.

The count of this clone is one. The rearrangement links TRBV14 to TRBJ1-1; perhaps TRBD1 as D (5 bases). The CDR3 extends over 14 amino acids. V was pared by 6 bases and J by 2 bases, with 13 bases between. Germline V gene sequence: CDR1 SGHDN, CDR2 FVKESK. In DNA, the CDR3 is TGTGCCAGCAGGCGGCGGGGGGTAAACACTGAAGCTTTCTTT. Encoded protein: CASRRRGVNTEAFF.

The genes are TRBV29-1 and TRBJ1-1, with a weak D call TRBD1 (5 bases). Germline V CDR1 and CDR2: SQVTM, ANQGSEA. V was clipped by 2 bases and J by 8 bases, with 15 bases between them. The CDR3 length is 13 residues. DNA for the CDR3: TGCAGCGTTGAATTCCAGGGCCCATTAGAAGCTTTCTTT. Translated: CSVEFQGPLEAFF. Looking up the rest from reference TRBV29-1 and TRBJ1-1 gives the full variable domain: SAVISQKPSRDICQRGTSLTIQCQVDSQVTMMFWYRQQPGQSLTLIATANQGSEATYESGFVIDKFPISRPNLTFSTLTVSNMSPEDSSIYLCSVEFQGPLEAFFGQGTRLTVV.

This chain connects TRBV15 to TRBJ1-6; 8 bases align to TRBD1. The CDR3 is 15 amino acids. The V and J ends lost 3 bases and 7 bases, in that order; junction bases with no gene match: 5. CDR1 is LNHNV, CDR2 YYDKDF, per germline (reference sequence). CDR3 coding DNA: TGTGCCACCAGCAGGGCAACAGGGGGGAATTCACCCCTCCACTTT. It codes for CATSRATGGNSPLHF.

The gene calls are TRBV28 and TRBJ1-6; TRBD1 might be the D (5 bases). Germline lookup yields CDR1 MDHEN and CDR2 SYDVKM. The V and J ends lost 0 bases and 2 bases respectively, with 14 bases between them. This CDR3 is 18 amino acids long. CDR3 sequence reads: CASSLWVSGGTYNSPLHF. CDR3 bases: TGTGCCAGCAGTTTATGGGTCTCGGGGGGGACCTATAATTCACCCCTCCACTTT.